In this sample, the clone carrying this TCR beta chain turned up a few times. Its target is not known. The record originates from a study of T-cell reconstitution after alpha-beta-depleted transplantation in children. The TCRbeta library incorporated unique molecular identifiers. TCRdb independently ran MiXCR on the PCR reads; one entry per CDR3 protein. The repertoire holds around 960,000 distinct CDR3 sequences, roughly 29% seen once, with roughly 28% in the top ten. Overall study findings and caveats: Expanded graft clones numbering several hundred reportedly gave rise to alpha-beta T cells about two months after transplant. T-cell counts and diversity at one year post-transplant came mainly from newly produced T cells.

The TCR originated in a boy under two years old who had a stem cell transplant for SCID, so the T cells may come from the graft donor. Sequencing was performed on PBMCs, mostly from graft donor cells, taken 360 days after TCRalphabeta/CD19-depleted stem cell transplant.

The CDR3 nucleotides are TGCAGTGCTAGGCCCCCCGGCCGGGTCCGCAATGAGCAGTTCTTC. Encoded protein: CSARPPGRVRNEQFF. The chain uses TRBV20-1 and TRBJ2-1, with D uncertain. CDR3 size: 15 residues. Per germline, CDR1 DFQATT and CDR2 SNEGSKA (reference sequence). V was pared by 3 bases and J by 6 bases, with 18 bases between.